The source of this T cell receptor (beta chain) is a study of Graves' ophthalmopathy and Graves' hyperthyroidism. Points from the study as a whole: Ophthalmopathy progression cases were predicted by the model with 55% to 71% sensitivity and more than 72% specificity.

This clonotype has a count of ten or more. The antigen is unknown. This CDR3 is 16 amino acids long. Trimming removed 6 bases from V and 4 bases from J, with 16 bases in between. Beta-chain TCR CDR3 regions were amplified from RNA transcripts. HTBI primers served in a first-round RT-PCR, which a second-round multiplex PCR followed. MiXCR, applied by TCRdb to the multiplex PCR reads, yields one record per CDR3 protein. This sample yields a few hundred thousand distinct CDR3 sequences, of which under 45% are seen a single time; approximately 4.1% belongs to the top ten. The sequenced sample consisted of peripheral blood or thyroid tissue (not recorded which). This clonotype was sampled from an adult man with Graves' hyperthyroidism. The chain links TRBV12-3 or TRBV12-4 to TRBJ1-6; the D gene is possibly TRBD1 (6 bases). In DNA, the CDR3 is TGTGCCAGCAGCGTACAGGGCGGTTCGTATAATTCACCCCTCCACTTT. Amino acid sequence: CASSVQGGSYNSPLHF.